The 10 T cell receptor beta chains presented below share a single source sample, sequenced in a study of blood T cell repertoires in COVID-19. Profiling relied on immunoSEQ multiplex PCR, and the TCRdb table lists in-frame clones only, not all of them. The sample includes approximately 200,000 clones, about 91% of them seen just once. Source material: peripheral blood. These receptors originate from a young man with active or convalescent COVID-19.

The rearrangement joins TRBV5-4 to TRBJ2-3, with 8 bases that match TRBD2. The CDR3 loop spans 17 amino acids. Germline lookup yields CDR1 SGHNT and CDR2 YYREEE (reference sequence). V lost 8 bases to trimming and J lost 4 bases; unmatched junction nucleotides: 18. CDR3 nucleotides: TGTGCCAGTCACACACCGTCGGGAGGGACGATGGCAGATACGCAGTATTTT. Its translation is CASHTPSGGTMADTQYF.

This chain joins TRBV14 and TRBJ1-1, with D possibly being TRBD1 (5 bases). The CDR3 sequence is 12 residues long. CDR1 SGHDN and CDR2 FVKESK come from the germline V gene. Trimming took 5 bases from V and 5 from J, leaving 9 bases between them. The DNA for the CDR3 is TGTGCCAGCAGCTTCCGGGGGACTGAAGCTTTCTTT. It yields the protein CASSFRGTEAFF.

The gene calls are TRBV30 and TRBJ1-1; D is perhaps TRBD1 (5 bases). In germline, CDR1 is GTSNPN, CDR2 SVGIG (reference sequence). Trimming cost V 8 bases and J 3 bases, with 16 bases left between them. The CDR3 is made up of 13 amino acids. The CDR3 DNA is TGTGCCATACTGGGGCCTGCTGACACTGAAGCTTTCTTT. This gives the protein CAILGPADTEAFF.

This sequence joins TRBV2 and TRBJ1-2; D is perhaps TRBD1 (5 bases). Per the germline V gene, CDR1 is SNHLY and CDR2 is FYNNEI. The CDR3 sequence is 10 residues long. V was shortened by 10 bases and J by 12 bases, with 15 bases between the two germline ends. The CDR3 DNA is TGTGCCACTCAACAGGATACAGACACCTTC. This sequence encodes CATQQDTDTF. Complete variable domain (other parts from reference TRBV2 and TRBJ1-2): EPEVTQTPSHQVTQMGQEVILRCVPISNHLYFYWYRQILGQKVEFLVSFYNNEISEKSEIFDDQFSVERPDGSNFTLKIRSTKLEDSAMYFCATQQDTDTFGSGTRLTVV.

The chain combines TRBV18 with TRBJ2-3; 10 bases align to TRBD2. V gave up 2 bases and J gave up 1 base; unmatched junction bases: 12. Germline V lookup: CDR1 KGHSH, CDR2 LQKENI. The CDR3 has 19 amino acids. The CDR3 coding sequence is TGTGCCAGCTCACCAAGGGCTAGCGGGAGAAGGGTTGGCACAGATACGCAGTATTTT. Translating it yields CASSPRASGRRVGTDTQYF.

The genes are TRBV6-4 and TRBJ1-5, with unresolved D. CDR1 and CDR2 from the germline V gene are MRHNA and SNTAGT. The V end was cut by 1 base, the J end by 15 bases, with 13 bases between. The CDR3 totals 12 residues. The CDR3 coding sequence is TGTGCCAGCAGTGACTTAGCTGGGTCTTTGCATTTT. Residues: CASSDLAGSLHF.

This rearrangement joins TRBV11-2 to TRBJ1-4; TRBD1 agrees at 8 bases. V lost 5 bases, J lost 3 bases, and 5 bases stayed unmatched. Germline loops: CDR1 SGHAT, CDR2 FQNNGV. This CDR3 comprises 15 residues. The CDR3 region has the DNA TGTGCCAGCAGCCCTGGACAGGGTCCTAATGAAAAACTGTTTTTT. Translation: CASSPGQGPNEKLFF.

The chain has TRBV28 and TRBJ1-6, with 10 bases matching TRBD1. CDR3 length: 19 residues. The trim removed 8 bases at V and 8 bases at J, leaving 21 bases unmatched. Germline V gives CDR1 MDHEN, CDR2 SYDVKM. The CDR3: CASCPPFGRTGTGDSPLHF. DNA for the CDR3: TGTGCCAGCTGCCCCCCCTTCGGGCGAACCGGGACAGGGGATTCACCCCTCCACTTT.

This clone was observed a single time. The chain uses TRBV9 and TRBJ1-4; D may be TRBD1 (6 bases). Looked up from germline, CDR1 is SGDLS and CDR2 is YYNGEE. Trimming pared 2 bases from V and 13 bases from J, leaving 15 bases between. This CDR3 contains 13 residues. The CDR3 is CASSVLPDSTLFF. For the CDR3, the DNA is TGTGCCAGCAGCGTGTTACCGGACAGCACACTGTTTTTT. The full variable domain, with the rest looked up from reference TRBV9 and TRBJ1-4, is DSGVTQTPKHLITATGQRVTLRCSPRSGDLSVYWYQQSLDQGLQFLIQYYNGEERAKGNILERFSAQQFPDLHSELNLSSLELGDSALYFCASSVLPDSTLFFGSGTQLSVL.

In this sample, this clone turned up once. The chain combines TRBV4-1 with TRBJ2-3; TRBD2 matches at 11 bases. CDR1 and CDR2 (germline): MGHRA, YSYEKL. The CDR3 consists of 17 residues. The V gene end was trimmed by 5 bases and the J gene end by 5 bases; junction bases not matched to a gene: 12. The CDR3 nucleotides read TGCGCCAGCAGCTCAGAGGTGACTAGCGGGATGTTAGATACGCAGTATTTT. It encodes CASSSEVTSGMLDTQYF.